The next 8 T cell receptor beta chains were all read from a single sample in a study of T cells in Graves' hyperthyroidism and ophthalmopathy. It was RNA transcripts that yielded the amplified TCR beta CDR3 regions. Researchers ran a first-round RT-PCR on the TCR CDR3 using the HTBI primer set. TCRdb re-derived calls from the multiplex PCR reads in MiXCR, one entry per CDR3 protein. Among about 580,000 distinct CDR3 sequences, under 60% were seen once, and the ten largest hold around 7.7%. The sequencing input was peripheral blood or thyroid tissue (not recorded which). The receptors come from a woman in her late teens or twenties with Graves' hyperthyroidism.

This clonotype was seen repeatedly, ten times or more. This sequence joins TRBV2 and TRBJ1-5; D unresolved. V gave up 7 bases and J gave up 2 bases, with 15 bases separating them. This CDR3 comprises 15 residues. From germline, CDR1 is SNHLY and CDR2 FYNNEI. Written as DNA, the CDR3 is TGTGCCAGCACCCCTAGTTCATATGGCAATCAGCCCCAGCATTTT. Protein: CASTPSSYGNQPQHF.

This clonotype has only one observation. An end of the junction differs from the germline gene, which may be a read error. V and J are TRBV7-3 and TRBJ2-5; a possible D gene is TRBD2 (5 bases). CDR3 length equals 13 residues. Germline V CDR1 and CDR2: SGHTA, FQGTGA. CDR3: CAGSPSSQEAQYF. The CDR3 DNA follows: TGCGCCGGCAGCCCTTCTAGCCAAGAGGCCCAGTACTTC.

This clonotype appeared many times. The V call is TRBV4-1, the J call TRBJ1-2; unclear D gene. Germline V CDR1 and CDR2: MGHRA, YSYEKL. The germline V and J ends were trimmed by 0 bases and 2 bases, with 10 bases remaining between them. This CDR3 contains 15 residues. The CDR3 reads CASSQDPDGNYGYTF. The CDR3 DNA is TGCGCCAGCAGCCAAGATCCCGACGGGAACTATGGCTACACCTTC.

There are a few counts of this clonotype. The genes are TRBV12-3 or TRBV12-4 and TRBJ2-5; TRBD1 aligns across 9 bases. V lost 3 bases, J lost 5 bases, and 13 bases stayed unmatched. This CDR3 is 17 amino acids long. The CDR3 DNA reads as TGTGCCAGCAGTTTGAGGGACAGGGTGGGGTACAGGGAGACCCAGTACTTC. Translating gives CASSLRDRVGYRETQYF.

J is TRBJ1-5 and V is TRBV3-1; no definite D call. The germline CDR1 and CDR2 sequences are LGHDT and YNNKEL (reference sequence). V was clipped by 2 bases and J by 5 bases, with 13 bases between them. The CDR3 consists of 15 residues. The CDR3 DNA follows: TGTGCCAGCAGCCAACCGGTCACCGGGGATCAGCCCCAGCATTTT. Encoded protein: CASSQPVTGDQPQHF. The complete variable domain, with remaining parts taken from reference TRBV3-1 and TRBJ1-5, reads DTAVSQTPKYLVTQMGNDKSIKCEQNLGHDTMYWYKQDSKKFLKIMFSYNNKELIINETVPNRFSPKSPDKAHLNLHINSLELGDSAVYFCASSQPVTGDQPQHFGDGTRLSIL.

The V and J genes are TRBV7-2 and TRBJ1-6; no definite D call. This CDR3 has 14 amino acids. The V gene lost 1 base and the J gene lost 10 bases, with 11 bases spanning the gap. Germline CDR1 SGHTA, CDR2 FQGNSA. The CDR3 region is CASSLVSGRSPLHF. In DNA, the CDR3 is TGTGCCAGCAGCTTAGTTAGCGGGAGGTCACCCCTCCACTTT.

With regard to this clonotype: A much larger clone differs by one base, so this may be a read error. V usage is TRBV7-3 and J usage is TRBJ2-7; a weak D match, TRBD2 (6 bases). Germline CDR1 is SGHTA and CDR2 is FQGTGA. The CDR3 totals 15 residues. The CDR3, as DNA: TGTGGCAGCAGCTTATTTGGGGACTCCCCCGACGAGCAGTACTTC. This sequence encodes CGSSLFGDSPDEQYF. Based on the CDR3 plus reference TRBV7-3 and TRBJ2-7, the full variable domain is GAGVSQTPSNKVTEKGKYVELRCDPISGHTALYWYRQSLGQGPEFLIYFQGTGAADDSGLPNDRFFAVRPEGSVSTLKIQRTERGDSAVYLCGSSLFGDSPDEQYFGPGTRLTVT.

The chain is built from TRBV29-1 and TRBJ1-2, with 7 bases fitting TRBD1. V trimming: 1 base; J trimming: 8 bases; junction bases outside the gene matches: 10. Germline V gene sequence: CDR1 SQVTM, CDR2 ANQGSEA. The CDR3 covers 14 residues. The CDR3 bases are TGCAGCGTTGAAGGTGGACAGGAGGGCGGAGGCTACACCTTC. Protein sequence: CSVEGGQEGGGYTF.